This entry is about one T cell receptor beta chain. This receptor's antigen is unknown. This may arise from a read error, as a much more abundant clone is one base away. This entry comes from a study of read filtering for tumor transcriptome and immune sequencing (dated by TCRdb to 2020 to 2021). Notes on the research overall: The cohort had under 20 male and approximately 14 female patients with a mean age of roughly 66 years, ranging from roughly 40 to 90. Under revised international staging, about 8 patients fell into R-ISS I, 15 or so into R-ISS II and more than five into R-ISS III. After DNase treatment, whole-transcriptome libraries were prepared using the TruSeq RNA Access Library Prep Kit. TCR-region mapped reads per sample ranged from about 4 to 10.27 million with IR-seq versus only roughly 85 to 1273 with RNA-seq. The study compared TCR repertoires from targeted immune repertoire sequencing and bulk whole-transcriptome sequencing run on the same bone marrow samples. One of the main goals was to work out a read-filtering strategy for immune repertoire data, in particular whether clonotypes backed by only a single read should be removed. What the authors observed across the whole study: The sorted CD138-negative fraction was composed of a mixed bone marrow immune population rather than of purified T cells. Compared with RNA-seq, IR-seq captured clonotypes at much higher depth and more reliably, and a smaller IR-seq throughput was enough to identify most shared clonotypes. The correlation between IR-seq and RNA-seq shared clonotype proportions was increased by removal of single-read clonotypes. Single-read clonotypes made up about 82% of clonotypes but 3% to 3.5% of total reads in IR-seq, and roughly 75% of clonotypes and around 45% of reads in RNA-seq.

Every patient had bone marrow sampled at the time of active disease. Ficoll-Hypaque density gradient centrifugation was used to isolate bone marrow mononuclear cells. CD138-negative cells were obtained by negative selection after labeling with CD138 magnetic microbeads on a MACS separator, removing myeloma plasma cells. Flow cytometry on an Attune NxT with CD138 antibodies was used to check the purity of the isolated cells. TRIzol reagent was used to extract total RNA, and a NanoDrop spectrophotometer was used to quantify the extracted RNA. For each patient, the CD138-negative bone marrow sample underwent paired RNA-seq and IR-seq. TCR libraries were constructed from 400 to 500 ng RNA using the Immunoverse kit, and molecular barcoded adaptors covering alpha/delta and beta/gamma chains were employed. TCR library preparation used the same RNA that went into transcriptome sequencing. Sequencing of the TCR libraries was done on an Illumina HiSeq 4000 with 2 x 150 cycles. For the original study's pipeline: With MiXCR, TCR reads were aligned to human V, D, J and C references and assembled into CDR3 clonotypes, with quality filtering and error correction included. The tcR package in R was used to analyze clonotype counts and gene usage diversity. Raw mapping reads were checked after the RNA-seq reads had been mapped by STAR aligner version 2.5.3a onto the human GRCh37 genome. To test how sequencing depth affects detected clonotypes, IR-seq fastq files were randomly downsampled with Seqtk 1.3. TCRdb trimmed the raw reads at Q25, called clones with MiXCR and kept productive beta chains. Rows matching on CDR3 protein sequence are summarized as one entry with the most common DNA and genes. The V and J calls, along with clone size, are taken from TCRdb and not from the paper's own processing. The sample includes 85,000 to 100,000 distinct CDR3 sequences, with roughly 21% observed a single time. Roughly an eighth of the sample is held by the ten biggest clonotypes.

The clonotype comes from a donor over 35 with multiple myeloma. The sample was a population of CD138-negative cells sorted from bone marrow. This specimen's cell subset or site label, per the study, means: bone marrow mononuclear cells depleted of CD138+ plasma/myeloma cells by negative magnetic selection.

The DNA sequence is as follows: TGTGCCAGTACCCAAGGCGGGAAACATGAAAAACTGTTTTTT. Translated, it gives CASTQGGKHEKLFF. The rearrangement combines TRBV28 with TRBJ1-4, with no confident D gene call. CDR1 and CDR2, per the germline V gene, are MDHEN and SYDVKM. V sheds 9 bases and J sheds 6 bases, leaving 17 bases between their ends. The cysteine opens and the phenylalanine closes a CDR3 of 14 amino acids. Only the CDR3 region is kept as DNA, spanning 42 bases read in frame from base 1.